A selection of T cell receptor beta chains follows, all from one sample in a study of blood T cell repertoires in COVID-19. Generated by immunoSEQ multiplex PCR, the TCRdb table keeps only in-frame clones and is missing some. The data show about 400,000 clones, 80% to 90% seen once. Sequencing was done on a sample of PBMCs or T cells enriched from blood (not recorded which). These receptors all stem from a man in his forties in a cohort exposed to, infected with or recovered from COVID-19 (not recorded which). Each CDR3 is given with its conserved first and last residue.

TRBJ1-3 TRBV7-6 CASSLGASLAGNTIYF
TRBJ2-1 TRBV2 CASSELASYNEQFF
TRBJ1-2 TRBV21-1 CAKGNRNGYTF
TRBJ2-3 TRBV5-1 CASSFGSTDTQYF
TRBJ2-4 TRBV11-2 CASSLEWLAAKNIQYF
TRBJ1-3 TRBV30 CALGGSGNTIYF
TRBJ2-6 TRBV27 CASSLTAGANVLTF
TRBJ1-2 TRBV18 CASSPPGTGGSGYTF
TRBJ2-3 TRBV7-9 CASSTRLAGGPDTQYF
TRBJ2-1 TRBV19 CASSIIRLAGGRSRSYNEQFF
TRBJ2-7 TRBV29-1 CSVGGQGLYEQYF
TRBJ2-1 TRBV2 CATGTGDERFF
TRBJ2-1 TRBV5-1 CASSLGDRAYNEQFF
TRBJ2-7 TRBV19 CASRLGTGQGEQYF
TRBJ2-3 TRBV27 CASSLQGRGTDTQYF
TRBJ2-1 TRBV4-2 CASSQPGTSGNEQFF
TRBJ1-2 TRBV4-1 CASSQVQGYGYTF
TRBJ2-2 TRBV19 CASSQGAYTGELFF
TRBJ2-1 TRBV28 CASSLASGNHEQFF
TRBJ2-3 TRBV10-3 CAIRGLGSTDTQYF
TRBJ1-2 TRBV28 CASSLTAAGHYGYTF
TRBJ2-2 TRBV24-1 CATSDSDTGTENTGELFF
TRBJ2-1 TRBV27 CASSIRTGNNEQFF
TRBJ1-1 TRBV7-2 CASGRQGASEAFF
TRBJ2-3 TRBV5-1 CASSLEAGGDTQYF
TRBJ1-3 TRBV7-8 CASSSSGTGYTGNTIYF
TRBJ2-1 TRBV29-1 CSVVLEGRLYNEQFF
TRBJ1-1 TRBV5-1 CASSLEWPSMNTEAFF
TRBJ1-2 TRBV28 CASSLGQGAHYGYTF
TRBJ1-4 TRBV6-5 CASRDREPEKLFF
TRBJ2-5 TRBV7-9 CASSPSAGLETQYF
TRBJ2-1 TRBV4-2 CASSQDGSGRPPFNEQFF
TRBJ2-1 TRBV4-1 CASSQEGGTSGHNEQFF
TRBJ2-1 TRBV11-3 CASSLALYNEQFF
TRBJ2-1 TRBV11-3 CASSPQGAGGLNEQFF
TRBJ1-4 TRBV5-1 CASKTGGALGEKLFF
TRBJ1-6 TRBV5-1 CASSLVPLGNSPLHF
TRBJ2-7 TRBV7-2 CASSTGPSASYEQYF
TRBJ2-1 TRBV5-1 CASNSGSSYNEQFF
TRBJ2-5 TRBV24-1 CATSEGARETQYF
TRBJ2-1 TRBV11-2 CASSLGWGTYNEQFF
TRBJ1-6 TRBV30 CAWSARGRNNSPLHF
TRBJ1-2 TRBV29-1 CSVAGQSRGYTF
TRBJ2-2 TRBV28 CATGLAEHQAGELFF
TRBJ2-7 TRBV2 CASSYREGSYEQYF
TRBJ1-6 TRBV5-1 CASSLGGQNNSPLHF
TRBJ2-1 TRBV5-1 CASSLGPSLSYNEQFF
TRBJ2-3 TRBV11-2 CASSLEGHSTDTQYF
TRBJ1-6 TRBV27 CASSLSVTGGGRNSPLHF
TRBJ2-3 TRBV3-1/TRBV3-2 CASSPLTGGADTQYF
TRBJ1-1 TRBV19 CASMLSYPMNTEAFF
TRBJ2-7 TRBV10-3 CAIKGSGSNSYEQYF
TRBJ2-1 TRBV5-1 CASSEGQVDYNEQFF
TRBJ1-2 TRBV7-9 CASSRSGTENYGYTF